The present T cell receptor beta chain was sequenced within a study of PD-L1 blockade in urothelial cancer. Study overall: Bladder-origin urothelial cancer in males described about 85% of the roughly 30 patients. General study points: Patients with below-median pretreatment blood clonality survived longer.

The protocol was immunoSEQ multiplex PCR, while the TCRdb copy is restricted to in-frame clones and leaves out a portion. The data contain some 90,000 clones, around 89% of them seen just once; the ten biggest clones take up about 1%. In regard to this clone: What it recognizes is unknown.

The CDR3 runs to 15 residues. Germline V CDR1 and CDR2: SGHRS, YFSETQ. The V and J ends lost 0 bases and 1 base respectively, with 8 bases between them. This sample's time point: pretreatment peripheral blood. The receptor comes from an elderly woman with urothelial cancer. The sequencing here drew on PBMCs, taken around atezolizumab (anti-PD-L1) treatment. This chain joins TRBV5-1 and TRBJ2-1; no reliable D call. The CDR3 reads CASSLESASYNEQFF. CDR3 nucleotide sequence: TGCGCCAGCAGCTTGGAGAGCGCATCCTACAATGAGCAGTTCTTC.